Listed here are 7 T cell receptor beta chains from one sample, sequenced in a study of somatic mutations in cytotoxic T cells in rheumatoid arthritis. Assay: immunoSEQ multiplex PCR; the TCRdb copy retains only in-frame clones and omits some. The data contain roughly 2,700 clones, approximately 90% of them singletons. Sequenced material: CD8+ T cells sorted from blood. These receptors all stem from a woman younger than 35 with rheumatoid arthritis.

The J gene is TRBJ1-2, the V gene TRBV5-1; 10 bases map to TRBD1. The CDR3 is made up of 12 amino acids. CDR1 is SGHRS, CDR2 YFSETQ, per germline. J was trimmed by 11 bases and V by 0 bases; bases with no gene match: 1. CDR3 in amino acids: CASSLGDRGYTF. DNA of the CDR3: TGCGCCAGCAGCTTGGGGGACAGGGGTTACACCTTC. Supplemented by reference TRBV5-1 and TRBJ1-2, the full variable domain reads KAGVTQTPRYLIKTRGQQVTLSCSPISGHRSVSWYQQTPGQGLQFLFEYFSETQRNKGNFPGRFSGRQFSNSRSEMNVSTLELGDSALYLCASSLGDRGYTFGSGTRLTVV.

V usage is TRBV7-6 and J usage is TRBJ2-3, with 9 bases identical to TRBD1. Germline CDR1 is SGHVS and CDR2 is FNYEAQ. The CDR3 loop spans 15 amino acids. J gave up 3 bases and V 2 bases, and 3 bases lay outside the gene matches. The CDR3 here is CASSLTGGSTDTQYF. The CDR3, as DNA: TGTGCCAGCAGCTTAACAGGGGGCTCTACAGATACGCAGTATTTT.

The J gene is TRBJ2-7, the V gene TRBV28, with 11 bases matching TRBD2. V lost 4 bases, J lost 3 bases, and 5 bases stayed unmatched. Germline V gene lookup returns CDR1 MDHEN and CDR2 SYDVKM. The CDR3 sequence is 15 residues long. The CDR3 sequence is CASSSQTSGIYEQYF. The CDR3 DNA follows: TGTGCCAGCAGTTCCCAGACTAGCGGGATCTACGAGCAGTACTTC.

The rearrangement joins TRBV28 to TRBJ2-1, with no clear D. Trimming took 4 bases from V and 4 from J, leaving 5 bases between them. CDR1 is MDHEN and CDR2 is SYDVKM in the germline V gene. This CDR3 spans 12 amino acids. CDR3 residues: CASSYGYNEQFF. CDR3 coding DNA: TGTGCCAGCAGTTACGGGTACAATGAGCAGTTCTTC.

The chain carries TRBV27 and TRBJ2-7; TRBD2 agrees at 10 bases. The J segment lost 2 bases and the V segment lost 6 bases, leaving 7 bases of the junction unmatched. Per the germline V gene, CDR1 is MNHEY and CDR2 is SMNVEV (reference sequence). The CDR3 totals 15 residues. The CDR3 loop reads CASRLAGSGTYEQYF. In DNA, the CDR3 is TGTGCCAGCAGACTAGCGGGGAGTGGAACCTACGAGCAGTACTTC.

This rearrangement joins TRBV6-5 to TRBJ2-1; no firm D call. The CDR3 runs 13 residues. V dropped 4 bases and J dropped 4 bases, with 8 bases sitting between them. CDR1 is MNHEY and CDR2 is SVGAGI in the germline V gene. The CDR3 DNA is TGTGCCAGCAGTTCTACAGATTACAATGAGCAGTTCTTC. Its translation is CASSSTDYNEQFF.

The V and J genes are TRBV5-8 and TRBJ2-1; TRBD2 aligns across 7 bases. The CDR3 covers 14 residues. Per the germline V gene, CDR1 is SGHTS and CDR2 is YDEGEE. The J segment lost 11 bases and the V segment lost 1 base, leaving 9 bases of the junction unmatched. The CDR3 reads CASSLPPGGEKQFF. CDR3 in DNA: TGTGCCAGCAGCTTGCCCCCGGGAGGCGAGAAGCAGTTCTTC.